This T cell receptor beta chain was found in a study of human T cells and chemical hapten exposure. Background on the study: On the upper back, patch tests were applied with 0.01% DPC and read at 6 days.

There are 15 residues in the CDR3. V was pared by 1 base and J by 1 base, with 8 bases between. The V gene's germline CDR1 is MNHNS and CDR2 SASEGT. The time point denotes: patch test 2, 6 weeks after DPC sensitization. Treatment reported: therapeutic diphenylcyclopropenone sensitization with weekly scalp DPC. Each patch test followed a blood draw. Study results and caveats: Counts of expanded TCRs at PT1 were positively correlated with patch test score.

This clonotype was recorded many times. Its antigen is not identified. Each CDR3 protein is one row after TCRdb ran MiXCR on the RACE reads. The repertoire holds 84,000 or so distinct CDR3 sequences, around 9.6% seen once, with 2% to 2.5% in the top ten. The rearrangement uses TRBV6-1 and TRBJ1-5; D call uncertain. The sequence was collected from a woman under 40 with alopecia areata. Some clones in this sample may be carry-over from other donors' samples. The specimen comprised whole blood, sampled in connection with sensitization to the hapten diphenylcyclopropenone (DPC). The CDR3 loop is CASSEVAGSNQPQHF. DNA of the CDR3: TGTGCCAGCAGTGAAGTAGCGGGGAGCAATCAGCCCCAGCATTTT.